This T cell receptor (beta chain) was sequenced in a study of immune characterization of retroperitoneal liposarcoma. MiXCR was run by TCRdb on the PCR reads, yielding one entry per CDR3 protein. The sample shows under 2,500 distinct CDR3 sequences, approximately 50% of them seen only once. This clonotype ranks as large. This CDR3 region has 13 residues. Trimming stripped 10 bases from V and 3 bases from J, with 13 bases between. Per the germline V gene, CDR1 is MNHNS and CDR2 is SASEGT. The sequence was obtained from a female donor with retroperitoneal liposarcoma. The chain employs TRBV6-1 and TRBJ1-5, with D unclear. Sequencing was performed on tumor tissue. CDR3: CATSRGFNQPQHF. CDR3 nucleotide sequence: TGTGCCACATCCCGAGGCTTCAATCAGCCCCAGCATTTT.